This TCR beta chain was profiled in a study of shared clonotypes between healthy human individuals (dated by TCRdb to about 2020). A note on the overall study: Three men and a couple of women, aged 18 to 49 years, made up the cohort. Between about 0.94 and 8.9 billion PBMCs per donor were obtained by leukapheresis. Blood TCR repertoires of roughly 5 healthy adults were deeply sequenced to estimate repertoire size and the extent of clonotype sharing between individuals. Different laboratories and diverse techniques were used to prepare libraries and sequence TCR repertoires, to increase sequencing depth and limit assay-specific biases. For each donor, three plates each were used for CD4 naive and CD4 memory, two plates were used for CD8 naive, and one plate was used for CD8 memory. Study-level results and caveats: Clonotypes shared by all four sorted-subset donors showed higher generation probabilities than non-shared clonotypes. The small number of donors limited the genetic and exposure-history diversity represented. Sharing across a few donors was observed for about 5% of naive CD4, 3.5% of naive CD8, 2% to 2.5% of memory CD4, and about 0.38% of memory CD8 clonotypes. Sampling was restricted to blood, and TCR repertoires in tissues likely differ from the TCR repertoires found in blood. Pairwise subsampling indicated that sequencing depth was expected to affect the degree of clonotype sharing among donors. Estimated clonotype richness was generally larger for naive than for memory subsets. Even with the large sequencing depth, rarefaction of the sorted-subset datasets indicated that sequencing was incomplete.

Comment on this clone: Its binding antigen is unknown. Base qualities were left out, and no much larger clone turns up one base away.

CD8 naive samples were obtained by positive selection for CCR7 among CD45RO-negative cells, yielding a CD45RA+CCR7+ population from which TemRA cells were excluded. Donors were healthy HIV-negative adults with no recently reported acute infections or vaccinations. Every donor was a Caucasian adult residing in Nashville, Tennessee, USA. After blood collection by leukapheresis, PBMCs were isolated using Ficoll-Histopaque density gradient centrifugation and then cryopreserved in the vapor phase of liquid nitrogen. Analytical flow cytometry was used to check the purity and quantity of each magnetically sorted T cell population. Genomic DNA was isolated from each sorted fraction and quantified by UV absorbance on a Nanodrop 2000c. Using the deep immunoSEQ assay, TCR CDR3 regions were amplified from genomic DNA by multiplex PCR. For each cell subset, the extracted genomic DNA was distributed evenly across all wells of several immunoSEQ 96-well plates, and each plate served as one replicate. For sorted subsets, each replicate PCR was loaded with around 220 ng genomic DNA, equivalent to 30,000 or so T cell genomes. The purified libraries were quantified using a Qubit 3.0 fluorometer, sized with a Bioanalyzer 2100, and then quantified again using the KAPA Library Quantification kit. Every immunoSEQ 96-well plate was sequenced on a dedicated single-read 150-cycle Illumina NextSeq 550 flow cell. The study's own analysis went as follows. Because the immunoSEQ output held only junctional sequences and lacked quality scores, the filtering could not match the filtering applied to full-length reads. Sequences were annotated with PyIR, a Python wrapper for IgBLAST v1.9, and V/J genes and CDR3 were assigned using IMGT germline references. Reads were filtered out if the reads had weak V/J assignments (E-value above 1e-6), no CDR3, stop codons, out-of-frame junctions, or ambiguous translated residues. A V3J clonotype was defined by an identical inferred V gene, J gene, and CDR3 amino acid sequence. To compute the percentage overlap between repertoires, the number of shared unique clonotypes was divided by the size of the smaller repertoire. Richness of each repertoire was evaluated using RTK rarefaction, the Chao1 estimator, and Recon v2.1 estimates of unobserved clonotypes. OLGA was used to compute generation probabilities for all TCRbeta clonotypes that the gDNA method yielded from a few donors. TCRdb provides this immuneACCESS table in a form limited to in-frame rearrangements. Some clones are lacking; in checked studies, under half of them reflect an unresolved V gene, and why the rest are absent is not known. That table gives V, J and clone size, and the DNA gave D and trimming. Present in this sample are about 610,000 clones, 95% to 96% of which were seen just once. The ten largest make up less than 0.12% of the sample.

CDR1 is given as SGHDT and CDR2 as YYEEEE, both from the germline V gene. The cysteine opens and the phenylalanine closes a CDR3 of 13 amino acids. Only the CDR3 region is kept as DNA, spanning 39 bases read in frame from base 1. V is cut by 4 bases and J by 1 base, and the space between the germline ends is 8 bases. The sequence was obtained from a woman in her 30s in good health. Sequences were obtained from naive CD8+ T cells sorted from blood. This specimen's cell subset or site label, interpreted: CD45RA+CCR7+. The rearranged segments are TRBV5-6 and TRBJ1-1; no confident D gene assignment can be made. The sequenced DNA: TGTGCCAGCAGCGTGGTGGGGAACACTGAAGCTTTCTTT. Its protein is CASSVVGNTEAFF.